The next 23 T cell receptor beta chains were all read from a single sample in a study of control samples from healthy donors and cancer patients. Only in-frame clones appear in the TCRdb table, and some are missing; sequencing was by immunoSEQ multiplex PCR. The table lists 70,000 or so clones, about 80% of them singletons, with roughly 16% in the top ten. Specimen: blood. The receptors were gathered from a man aged 45 to 65 in good health.

The chain is built from TRBV7-2 and TRBJ1-1; D gene unclear. Germline CDR1 is SGHTA and CDR2 is FQGNSA. Between the trimmed V and J ends, which lost 2 bases and 6 bases, there was a span of 10 bases. The CDR3 contains 13 residues. CDR3 region: CASSLWGNPEAFF. CDR3 DNA sequence: TGTGCCAGCAGCTTATGGGGTAACCCTGAAGCTTTCTTT. Full variable domain (missing parts from reference TRBV7-2 and TRBJ1-1): GAGVSQSPSNKVTEKGKDVELRCDPISGHTALYWYRQSLGQGLEFLIYFQGNSAPDKSGLPSDRFSAERTGGSVSTLTIQRTQQEDSAVYLCASSLWGNPEAFFGQGTRLTVV.

The chain links TRBV6-5 to TRBJ1-4, with D unresolved. The length of the CDR3 is 11 residues. With 4 bases removed from V and 5 bases from J, the gap between germline ends came to 2 bases. CDR1 is MNHEY and CDR2 is SVGAGI in the germline V gene. The CDR3 reads CASSWNEKLFF. The CDR3 region has the DNA TGTGCCAGCAGTTGGAATGAAAAACTGTTTTTT.

The chain carries TRBV24-1 and TRBJ1-1; the D is unclear. V shed 1 base and J shed 6 bases, with 5 bases lying between them. The CDR3 has 12 amino acids. Germline CDR1 and CDR2: KGHDR and SFDVKD. CDR3 region: CATSDLTAEAFF. CDR3 in DNA: TGTGCCACCAGTGATTTAACAGCTGAAGCTTTCTTT.

Only a few counts were recorded for this clone. This chain uses TRBV5-6 with TRBJ2-7; D is unresolved. The V end lost 5 bases, the J end lost 7 bases, and 19 bases lay between the germline ends. This CDR3 contains 14 residues. The germline CDR1 and CDR2 sequences are SGHDT and YYEEEE. The DNA for the CDR3 is TGTGCCAGCAGTCTATCGGCAGGCGACGGGGAGCAGTACTTC. Translation: CASSLSAGDGEQYF.

This chain connects TRBV5-1 to TRBJ2-1; D remains unclear. V was clipped by 1 base and J by 7 bases, with 6 bases between them. CDR1 is SGHRS, CDR2 YFSETQ, per germline. The CDR3 length is 12 residues. DNA of the CDR3: TGCGCCAGCAGCTTGTCTGGGAATGAGCAGTTCTTC. Translation: CASSLSGNEQFF.

The chain employs TRBV14 and TRBJ1-2; TRBD1 matches 9 bases. The junction had 18 bases not matched to a gene; V was cut back by 4 bases and J by 6 bases. The CDR3 is made up of 18 amino acids. Looked up from germline, CDR1 is SGHDN and CDR2 is FVKESK. The CDR3: CASSPPYRDRGVTHGYTF. The CDR3 DNA follows: TGTGCCAGCAGCCCACCGTATAGAGACAGGGGGGTTACGCATGGCTACACCTTC.

The chain employs TRBV28 and TRBJ1-4; D not resolved. V lost 5 bases and J 8 bases, leaving 6 bases between the germline ends. Germline CDR1 is MDHEN and CDR2 is SYDVKM. CDR3 size: 11 residues. The CDR3 spells CASSHAEKLFF. CDR3 coding DNA: TGTGCCAGCAGTCATGCCGAAAAACTGTTTTTT.

The gene calls are TRBV6-5 and TRBJ2-7; a possible D gene is TRBD2 (5 bases). CDR3 size: 15 residues. The V end lost 6 bases, the J end lost 0 bases, and 15 bases lay between the germline ends. In germline, CDR1 is MNHEY, CDR2 SVGAGI. The CDR3 DNA sequence: TGTGCCAGCAGCCTATCGGACTGGAGCTCCTACGAGCAGTACTTC. This encodes CASSLSDWSSYEQYF.

This chain joins TRBV6-6 and TRBJ2-1, with a possible D match to TRBD2 (6 bases). This CDR3 comprises 15 residues. Trimming cost V 7 bases and J 0 bases, with 13 bases left between them. The germline V gene encodes CDR1 MNHNY and CDR2 SVGAGI (reference sequence). In DNA form, the CDR3 reads TGTGCCAGCACTTTAGCGGAGATCTCCTACAATGAGCAGTTCTTC. Its translation is CASTLAEISYNEQFF.

The chain carries TRBV6-1 and TRBJ2-7; D gene unclear. The germline CDR1 and CDR2 sequences are MNHNS and SASEGT. Trimming stripped 2 bases from V and 3 bases from J, with 17 bases between. The CDR3 totals 16 residues. Here the CDR3 DNA reads TGTGCCAGCAGTGAATGGCAGATCGCCGTAAACTACGAGCAGTACTTC. Translating it yields CASSEWQIAVNYEQYF.

The chain couples TRBV11-2 to TRBJ2-1; TRBD1 might be the D (5 bases). Trimming took 2 bases from V and 7 from J, leaving 15 bases between them. In germline, CDR1 is SGHAT, CDR2 FQNNGV. This CDR3 has 15 residues. CDR3 sequence reads: CASSLRSAGKNEQFF. The CDR3 coding sequence is TGTGCCAGCAGCTTAAGGTCGGCAGGGAAGAATGAGCAGTTCTTC.

This clone was seen only once. The V call is TRBV7-2, the J call TRBJ2-1; D may be TRBD1 or TRBD2 (6 bases each). V lost 2 bases to trimming and J lost 2 bases, with 7 bases between them. Germline V gives CDR1 SGHTA, CDR2 FQGNSA. This CDR3 is built from 14 residues. This chain's CDR3 is CASSLRGAYNEQFF. As DNA, the CDR3 is TGTGCCAGCAGCTTAAGGGGGGCCTACAATGAGCAGTTCTTC.

About this clone: Relative to the germline gene, one junction end is altered; a read error may explain this. The genes are TRBV12-3 or TRBV12-4 and TRBJ2-3, with D tentatively TRBD1 (6 bases). This CDR3 is 11 amino acids long. The CDR3 spells CASSSTGQWDF. CDR3 bases: TGTGCCAGCAGTTCGACAGGTCAATGGGATTTT.

This chain connects TRBV28 to TRBJ2-7; D perhaps matches TRBD1 (6 bases). With 7 bases removed from V and 4 bases from J, the gap between germline ends came to 17 bases. The V gene's germline CDR1 is MDHEN and CDR2 SYDVKM. This CDR3 is built from 14 residues. The CDR3 protein is CASTASLQGYEQYF. The CDR3 nucleotides are TGTGCCAGCACCGCGAGCCTACAGGGTTACGAGCAGTACTTC. Together with reference TRBV28 and TRBJ2-7, the CDR3 gives the full variable domain: DVKVTQSSRYLVKRTGEKVFLECVQDMDHENMFWYRQDPGLGLRLIYFSYDVKMKEKGDIPEGYSVSREKKERFSLILESASTNQTSMYLCASTASLQGYEQYFGPGTRLTVT.

The rearrangement joins TRBV4-3 to TRBJ2-3; D gene uncertain. In germline, CDR1 is LGHNA, CDR2 YSLEER. The V gene lost 0 bases and the J gene lost 4 bases, with 5 bases spanning the gap. The CDR3 extends over 13 amino acids. CDR3 loop: CASSQDAADTQYF. The CDR3 DNA is TGCGCCAGCAGCCAAGATGCGGCAGATACGCAGTATTTT.

The CDR3 nucleotides are TGTGCCAGCAGCCCCACTAGCCCGAACACCGGGGAGCTGTTTTTT. Translated, it gives CASSPTSPNTGELFF. The gene calls are TRBV25-1 and TRBJ2-2; tentative D call: TRBD2 (6 bases). This CDR3 is built from 15 residues. Trimming left V 6 bases short and J 0 bases short, with 11 bases between. CDR1 and CDR2 from the germline V gene are MGHDK and SYGVNS. The full variable domain, its missing parts supplied by reference TRBV25-1 and TRBJ2-2, is EADIYQTPRYLVIGTGKKITLECSQTMGHDKMYWYQQDPGMELHLIHYSYGVNSTEKGDLSSESTVSRIRTEHFPLTLESARPSHTSQYLCASSPTSPNTGELFFGEGSRLTVL.

This clone was seen more than once but under ten times. This chain joins TRBV24-1 and TRBJ2-1; 8 positions agree with TRBD1. Germline V gene data show CDR1 as KGHDR and CDR2 as SFDVKD. CDR3 size: 18 residues. V lost 4 bases and J lost 1; bases outside the gene matches: 11. CDR3 loop: CATSEPTFGQGSYNEQFF. The CDR3 DNA follows: TGTGCCACCAGTGAGCCGACCTTCGGACAGGGTTCCTACAATGAGCAGTTCTTC.

This chain links TRBV9 with TRBJ2-7; tentatively, D is TRBD1 or TRBD2 (6 bases each). CDR1 SGDLS and CDR2 YYNGEE come from the germline V gene. CDR3 length: 14 residues. With 4 bases removed from V and 3 bases from J, the gap between germline ends came to 14 bases. This CDR3 is CASSRGGTFYEQYF. CDR3 DNA sequence: TGTGCCAGCAGCAGGGGCGGGACATTCTACGAGCAGTACTTC.

The CDR3 loop is CASSTQGLNTEAFF. CDR3 sequence (DNA): TGTGCCAGCAGCACACAGGGATTGAACACTGAAGCTTTCTTT. The chain employs TRBV9 and TRBJ1-1; D perhaps matches TRBD1 (6 bases). The CDR3 has 14 amino acids. V lost 4 bases, J lost 0 bases, and 10 bases lay in between. Germline CDR1 SGDLS, CDR2 YYNGEE.

The chain has TRBV18 and TRBJ2-7; possible D gene TRBD2, 6 bases. The CDR3 totals 15 residues. Germline V gives CDR1 KGHSH, CDR2 LQKENI. Trimming left V 1 base short and J 2 bases short, with 12 bases between. The CDR3 nucleotides are TGTGCCAGCTCACCACAGTCGGGAGCCACCTACGAGCAGTACTTC. It yields the protein CASSPQSGATYEQYF.

This chain links TRBV11-2 with TRBJ2-1; 8 bases are shared with TRBD2. CDR1 SGHAT and CDR2 FQNNGV come from the germline V gene. The length of the CDR3 is 19 residues. Losses at the gene ends were 3 bases for V and 3 bases for J; bases not matched to a gene: 16. The CDR3 region has the DNA TGTGCCAGCAGCTTCTGGCAGGGGTCGGCGCGGGAGGACTACAATGAGCAGTTCTTC. Translation gives CASSFWQGSAREDYNEQFF.

The chain employs TRBV4-1 and TRBJ1-2; D is perhaps TRBD1 (5 bases). Germline lookup yields CDR1 MGHRA and CDR2 YSYEKL. Trimming shortened V by 0 bases and J by 3 bases, and 11 bases separated the two germline ends. The CDR3 length is 15 residues. CDR3 sequence (DNA): TGCGCCAGCAGCCAAGATGCGGGGCCCTACTATGGCTACACCTTC. Translating it yields CASSQDAGPYYGYTF.

The chain joins TRBV6-5 to TRBJ1-3; D is unresolved. This CDR3 region has 15 residues. The V gene lost 9 bases and the J gene lost 0 bases, with 15 bases spanning the gap. Germline CDR1 reads MNHEY; CDR2 reads SVGAGI. The CDR3 region has the DNA TGTGCCAGTGGCGGTCCGGGCTACTCTGGAAACACCATATATTTT. Its translation: CASGGPGYSGNTIYF.